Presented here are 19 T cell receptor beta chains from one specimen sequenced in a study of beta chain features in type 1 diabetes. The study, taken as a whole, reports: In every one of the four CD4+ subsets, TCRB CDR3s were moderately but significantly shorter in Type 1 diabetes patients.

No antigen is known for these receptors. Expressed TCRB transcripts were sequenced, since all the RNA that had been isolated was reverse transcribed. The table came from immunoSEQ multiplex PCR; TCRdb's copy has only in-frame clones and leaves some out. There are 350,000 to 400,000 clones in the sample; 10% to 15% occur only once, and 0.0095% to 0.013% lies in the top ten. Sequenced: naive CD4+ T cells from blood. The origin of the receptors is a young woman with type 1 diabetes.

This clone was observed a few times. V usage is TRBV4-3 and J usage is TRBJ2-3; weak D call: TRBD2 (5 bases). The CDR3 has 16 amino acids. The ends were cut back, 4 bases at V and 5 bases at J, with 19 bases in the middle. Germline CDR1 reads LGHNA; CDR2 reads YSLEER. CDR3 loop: CASSLRSVPRVDTQYF. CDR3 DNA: TGCGCCAGCAGCCTAAGATCCGTGCCGCGGGTAGATACGCAGTATTTT.

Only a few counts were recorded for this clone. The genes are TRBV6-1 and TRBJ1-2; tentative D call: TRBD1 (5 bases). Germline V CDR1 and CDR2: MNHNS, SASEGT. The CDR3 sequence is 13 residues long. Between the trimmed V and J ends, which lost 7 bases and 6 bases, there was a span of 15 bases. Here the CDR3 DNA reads TGTGCCAGCACAGAAGGGGTAGGGGATGGCTACACCTTC. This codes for CASTEGVGDGYTF.

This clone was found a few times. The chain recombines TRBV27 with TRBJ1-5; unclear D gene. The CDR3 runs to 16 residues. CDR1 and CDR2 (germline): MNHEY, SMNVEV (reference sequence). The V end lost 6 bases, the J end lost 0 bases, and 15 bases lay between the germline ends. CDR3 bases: TGTGCCAGCAGGGCCACAACCCATTATAGCAATCAGCCCCAGCATTTT. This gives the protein CASRATTHYSNQPQHF.

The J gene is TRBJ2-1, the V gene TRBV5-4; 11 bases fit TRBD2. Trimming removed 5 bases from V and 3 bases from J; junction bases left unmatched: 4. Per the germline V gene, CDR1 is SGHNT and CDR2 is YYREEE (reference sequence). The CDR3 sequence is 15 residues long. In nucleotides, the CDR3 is TGTGCCAGCAGTTTAGCGGGGGGGTTCTACAATGAGCAGTTCTTC. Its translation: CASSLAGGFYNEQFF.

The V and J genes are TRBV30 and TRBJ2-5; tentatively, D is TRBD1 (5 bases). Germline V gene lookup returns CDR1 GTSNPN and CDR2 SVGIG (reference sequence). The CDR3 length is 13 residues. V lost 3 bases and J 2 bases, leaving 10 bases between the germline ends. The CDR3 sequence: CAWRGQPQETQYF. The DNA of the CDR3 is TGTGCCTGGAGGGGGCAGCCACAAGAGACCCAGTACTTC.

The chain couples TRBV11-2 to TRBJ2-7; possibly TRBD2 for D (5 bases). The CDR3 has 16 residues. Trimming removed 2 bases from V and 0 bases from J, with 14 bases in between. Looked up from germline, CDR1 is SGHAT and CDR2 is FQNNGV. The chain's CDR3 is CASSLIEGKSSYEQYF. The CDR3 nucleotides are TGTGCCAGCAGCTTAATAGAGGGCAAGAGCTCCTACGAGCAGTACTTC.

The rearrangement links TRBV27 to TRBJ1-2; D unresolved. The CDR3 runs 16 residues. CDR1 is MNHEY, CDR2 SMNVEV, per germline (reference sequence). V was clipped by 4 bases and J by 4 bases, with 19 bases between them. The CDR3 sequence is CASSSRGSAETYGYTF. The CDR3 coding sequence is TGTGCCAGCAGTTCGCGGGGTTCGGCGGAGACCTATGGCTACACCTTC.

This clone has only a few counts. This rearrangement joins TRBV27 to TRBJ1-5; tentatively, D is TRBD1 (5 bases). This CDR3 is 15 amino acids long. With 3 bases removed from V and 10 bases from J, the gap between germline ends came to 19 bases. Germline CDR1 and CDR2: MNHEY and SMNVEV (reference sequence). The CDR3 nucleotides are TGTGCCAGCAGTTTGGCAGGGCCAAACATCAGCCCCCAGCATTTT. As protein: CASSLAGPNISPQHF.

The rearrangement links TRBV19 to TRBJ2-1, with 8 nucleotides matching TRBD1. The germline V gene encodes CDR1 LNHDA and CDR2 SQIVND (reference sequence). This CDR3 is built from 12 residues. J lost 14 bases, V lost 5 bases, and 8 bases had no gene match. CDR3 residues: CASSVLRDRKFF. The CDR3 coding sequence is TGTGCCAGTAGTGTACTTCGGGACAGGAAGTTCTTC.

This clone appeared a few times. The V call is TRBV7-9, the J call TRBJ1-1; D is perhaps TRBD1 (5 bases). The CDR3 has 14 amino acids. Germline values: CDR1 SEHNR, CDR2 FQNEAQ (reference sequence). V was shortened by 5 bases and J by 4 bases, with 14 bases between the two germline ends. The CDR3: CASSPSGGGTEAFF. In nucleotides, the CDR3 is TGTGCCAGCAGCCCTAGCGGGGGAGGCACTGAAGCTTTCTTT.

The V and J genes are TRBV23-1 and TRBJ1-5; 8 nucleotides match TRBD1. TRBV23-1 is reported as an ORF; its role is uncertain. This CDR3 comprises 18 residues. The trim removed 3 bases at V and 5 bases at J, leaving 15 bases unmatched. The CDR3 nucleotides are TGCGCCAGCAGTCAGCTGGACAGGGATAAAAGAAAGGATCAGCCCCAGCATTTT. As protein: CASSQLDRDKRKDQPQHF.

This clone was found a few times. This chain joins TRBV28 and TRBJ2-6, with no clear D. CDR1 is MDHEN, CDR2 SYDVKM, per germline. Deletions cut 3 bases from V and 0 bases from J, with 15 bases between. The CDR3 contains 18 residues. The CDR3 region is CASSLVQATSSGANVLTF. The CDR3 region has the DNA TGTGCCAGCAGTTTGGTTCAGGCGACCTCCTCTGGGGCCAACGTCCTGACTTTC.

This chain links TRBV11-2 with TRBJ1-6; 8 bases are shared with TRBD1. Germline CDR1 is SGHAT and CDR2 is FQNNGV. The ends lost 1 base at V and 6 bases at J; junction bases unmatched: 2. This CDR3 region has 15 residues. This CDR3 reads CASSLVRGPNSPLHF. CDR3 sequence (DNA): TGTGCCAGCAGCTTAGTCAGGGGGCCTAATTCACCCCTCCACTTT.

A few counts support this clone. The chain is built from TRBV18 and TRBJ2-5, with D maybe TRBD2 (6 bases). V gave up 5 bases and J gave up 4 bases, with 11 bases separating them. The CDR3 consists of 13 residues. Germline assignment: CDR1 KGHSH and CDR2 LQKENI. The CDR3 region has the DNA TGTGCCAGCTCAAGGACTACCTCAGAGACCCAGTACTTC. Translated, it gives CASSRTTSETQYF. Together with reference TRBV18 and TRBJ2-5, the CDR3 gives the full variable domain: NAGVMQNPRHLVRRRGQEARLRCSPMKGHSHVYWYRQLPEEGLKFMVYLQKENIIDESGMPKERFSAEFPKEGPSILRIQQVVRGDSAAYFCASSRTTSETQYFGPGTRLLVL.

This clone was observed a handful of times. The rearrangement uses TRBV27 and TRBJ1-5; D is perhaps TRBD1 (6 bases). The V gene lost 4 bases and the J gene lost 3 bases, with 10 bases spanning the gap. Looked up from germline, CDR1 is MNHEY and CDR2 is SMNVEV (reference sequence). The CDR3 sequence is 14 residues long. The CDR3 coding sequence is TGTGCCAGCAGTTCGTACAGGGCCAATCAGCCCCAGCATTTT. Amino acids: CASSSYRANQPQHF.

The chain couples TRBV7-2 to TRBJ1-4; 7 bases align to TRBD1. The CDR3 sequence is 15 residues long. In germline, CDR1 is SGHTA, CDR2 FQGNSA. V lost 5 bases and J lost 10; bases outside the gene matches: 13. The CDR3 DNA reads TGTGCCAGCAGCCCCGGGGACAGTCTAAGTGGAAAACTGTTTTTT. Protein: CASSPGDSLSGKLFF.

CDR3 sequence (DNA): TGCAGCGTTGTGACAGCCAACACTGAAGCTTTCTTT. Protein product: CSVVTANTEAFF. The chain joins TRBV29-1 to TRBJ1-1, with D perhaps TRBD1 (5 bases). Trimming removed 4 bases at V and 2 bases at J, with 8 bases between. From germline, CDR1 is SQVTM and CDR2 ANQGSEA. CDR3 length: 12 amino acids. Together with reference TRBV29-1 and TRBJ1-1, the CDR3 gives the full variable domain: SAVISQKPSRDICQRGTSLTIQCQVDSQVTMMFWYRQQPGQSLTLIATANQGSEATYESGFVIDKFPISRPNLTFSTLTVSNMSPEDSSIYLCSVVTANTEAFFGQGTRLTVV.

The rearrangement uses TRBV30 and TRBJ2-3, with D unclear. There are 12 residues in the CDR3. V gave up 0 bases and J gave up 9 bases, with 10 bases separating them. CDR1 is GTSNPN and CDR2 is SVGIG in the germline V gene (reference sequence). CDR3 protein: CAWSVRAGTQYF. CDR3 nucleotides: TGTGCCTGGAGTGTACGAGCAGGAACGCAGTATTTT.

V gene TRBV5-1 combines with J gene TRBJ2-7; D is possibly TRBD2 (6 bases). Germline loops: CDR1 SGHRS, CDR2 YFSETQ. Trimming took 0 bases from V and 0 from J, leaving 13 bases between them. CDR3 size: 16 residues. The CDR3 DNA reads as TGCGCCAGCAGCTTGGGCGGGACCGACTACTCCTACGAGCAGTACTTC. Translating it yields CASSLGGTDYSYEQYF.